This T cell receptor beta chain was sequenced in a study of blood T cell repertoires in COVID-19. About the research overall: The analysed material was cDNA or gDNA that came from T cells, B-cell-depleted T cells, or PBMCs.

Germline CDR1 LGHNA, CDR2 YNFKEQ. V was shortened by 1 base and J by 1 base, with 11 bases between the two germline ends. This CDR3 comprises 15 residues. Original methodology: By means of reference gene primer amplification, nucleated cell counts were estimated. This table comes from immunoSEQ multiplex PCR, and its TCRdb copy is limited to in-frame clones, with some not included. Clonal size and the V and J genes are those of that table, whereas D and trimming came from the DNA. The data show approximately 70,000 clones, with approximately 90% seen just once and 4.8% held by the top ten. The table lists this clone with a few counts.

This chain links TRBV4-2 with TRBJ2-7, with D perhaps TRBD1 (5 bases). The sequence derives from a woman in her fifties or sixties with active COVID-19. The sample consisted of peripheral blood. The CDR3 DNA reads TGTGCCAGCAGCCAAGGACAGTTAGAGTCCTACGAGCAGTACTTC. Residues: CASSQGQLESYEQYF.